This TCR beta chain originates from a study of tumor-infiltrating lymphocytes in oesophageal squamous cell carcinoma. This clonotype showed up many times. Trimming removed 4 bases from V and 6 bases from J, with 16 bases in between. This CDR3 comprises 15 residues. The germline V gene has CDR1 SGHRS and CDR2 YFSETQ. MiXCR was run by TCRdb on the PCR reads, yielding one entry per CDR3 protein. This repertoire shows approximately 20,000 distinct CDR3 sequences, around 38% found once; its top ten account for 6.8%. The V gene is TRBV5-1, the J gene TRBJ2-2; D is possibly TRBD1 (6 bases). This clonotype originated in a male donor with esophageal squamous cell carcinoma. Material for sequencing was blood. The CDR3 reads CASSEDTGRPGELFF. CDR3 coding DNA: TGCGCCAGCAGCGAGGATACAGGGAGACCCGGGGAGCTGTTTTTT.